This paragraph covers one T cell receptor beta chain sequence. The data derive from a study of OX40 agonist ivuxolimab in advanced cancers. Data came from immunoSEQ multiplex PCR; TCRdb stores just in-frame clones and leaves some out. The sample gives tens of thousands of clones, around 84% of which show up once; about 1.5% is in the top ten. The CDR3 totals 18 residues. The ends lost 3 bases at V and 5 bases at J; junction bases unmatched: 11. The germline V gene has CDR1 MGHRA and CDR2 YSYEKL. Here the sequenced sample was CD4+ or CD8+ T cells sorted from blood, taken in a trial of the OX40 agonist ivuxolimab. The chain joins TRBV4-1 to TRBJ2-3, with 13 bases matching TRBD2. The receptor comes from an adult with an advanced solid tumor such as melanoma, head and neck, liver or kidney cancer. The CDR3, as DNA: TGCGCCAGCAGCCAGATGTGGACTAGCGGGAGTTCTGAAGATACGCAGTATTTT. Translated, it gives CASSQMWTSGSSEDTQYF.